The subject of this entry is one T cell receptor beta chain. The target of this receptor is not known. No base-level quality is on record; no much larger clone is a single base apart. V is pared back by 8 bases and J by 0 bases, with 13 bases lying between the germline termini. The CDR3 covers 13 residues, taking in both the cysteine and the phenylalanine. Just the 39-base CDR3 DNA is kept, in frame starting at base 1. Via the germline V gene (reference sequence), CDR1 is GTSNPN and CDR2 SVGIG. The data originate from a study of blood T cell repertoires in COVID-19 (TCRdb year 2020). For context, the study as a whole: Samples from collaborators originated in the United States, Italy and Spain and spanned both the acute and convalescent phases of COVID-19. A freely available public database, intended as a resource for researchers studying the immune response to SARS-CoV-2, is where the repertoires were released. HLA class I and class II types, where available, came from metadata supplied by the sample provider rather than from assay-based typing. The prospective study material was composed of cDNA or gDNA derived from T cells, B-cell-depleted T cells, or PBMCs. The samples were drawn from two sources: the first 160 participants of the ongoing ImmuneRACE study, and 1,000 to 1,500 subjects contributed by 6 global collaborators. The dataset comprised deeply sampled blood TCRbeta repertoires from subjects exposed to, actively infected with, or recovered from COVID-19. Sample metadata almost always included a de-identified subject ID, COVID-19 status, age in years and sex. What the work shows at the level of the full study, not this receptor alone: Clinical and demographic metadata were provided uncurated, with the amount varying by source and participant.

Each collaborating institution followed its own protocols to collect whole blood in K2EDTA tubes. Collaborator samples were shipped for TCRbeta analysis as frozen whole blood, isolated PBMCs, or DNA extracted from either sample type. The immunoSEQ Assay, a bias-controlled multiplex PCR, was used to amplify TCRbeta CDR3 regions from genomic DNA. Turning to the authors' computational methods: Nucleated cell counts per sample were estimated from amplification of reference gene primers within the assay. To quantify the absolute abundance of each unique TCRbeta CDR3 rearrangement, sequence reads were collapsed and filtered. For each sample, productive Simpson clonality was calculated by taking the square root of Simpson's diversity index across productive rearrangements. This is the immuneACCESS table as TCRdb keeps it, with only in-frame sequences that have V and J called. A part of the clones is gone; compared with another copy, unresolved V genes explain less than half, and the rest is unexplained. Clonal size and the V and J genes are those of that table, whereas D and trimming came from the DNA. This sample has 300,000 to 450,000 clones in its table, and 85% of those were observed once. The ten largest make up approximately 3.7% of the sample.

Sequenced material: peripheral blood. Recombination connected TRBV30 to TRBJ1-2; the D gene is possibly TRBD1, with 6 bases matching. The receptor comes from a woman under 30 with acute or convalescent COVID-19. The CDR3 is CAGWGLSNYGYTF. DNA sequence: TGTGCCGGGTGGGGGCTCTCTAACTATGGCTACACCTTC.